The 26 T cell receptor beta chains given below trace back to one sample, sequenced in a study of human CD4 T cells and Enterobacteriaceae. Memory CD4+ T cells were sorted as all CD4+ cells except CD45RA+CCR7+CD95- naive cells, over 95% pure. Clones were read by immunoSEQ multiplex PCR, and TCRdb kept only the in-frame ones, dropping some. The sample records some 30,000 clones, around 80% being singletons. Sequenced material: memory CD4+ T cells from blood. The receptors were gathered from a human donor in good health.

There are a few counts of this clone. This chain joins TRBV29-1 and TRBJ2-2, with D unresolved. The V and J ends lost 5 bases and 2 bases respectively, with 9 bases between them. Germline CDR1 reads SQVTM; CDR2 reads ANQGSEA. CDR3 size: 13 residues. The CDR3 DNA sequence: TGCAGCGTTCTCGACCCTAACACCGGGGAGCTGTTTTTT. Its protein is CSVLDPNTGELFF.

V usage is TRBV19 and J usage is TRBJ2-2, with TRBD1 as a possible D gene (9 bases). V lost 7 bases and J lost 1, with 25 bases in between. The CDR3 runs 19 residues. Germline-derived CDR1 and CDR2 are LNHDA and SQIVND (reference sequence). The CDR3 reads CASIPRGQGTSGNTGELFF. In DNA form, the CDR3 reads TGTGCCAGTATCCCACGGGGACAGGGAACTAGCGGGAACACCGGGGAGCTGTTTTTT.

The rearrangement links TRBV13 to TRBJ2-5; no firm D call. Germline CDR1 and CDR2: PRHDT and FYEKMQ (reference sequence). The ends were cut back, 3 bases at V and 4 bases at J, with 9 bases in the middle. This CDR3 comprises 13 residues. The CDR3 DNA is TGTGCCAGCAGCTTGCGGCAGCGAGAGACCCAGTACTTC. Translating gives CASSLRQRETQYF. Drawing the rest from reference TRBV13 and TRBJ2-5, the complete variable domain is AAGVIQSPRHLIKEKRETATLKCYPIPRHDTVYWYQQGPGQDPQFLISFYEKMQSDKGSIPDRFSAQQFSDYHSELNMSSLELGDSALYFCASSLRQRETQYFGPGTRLLVL.

This sequence joins TRBV6-5 and TRBJ2-7; unclear D gene. This CDR3 is 16 amino acids long. Trimming took 4 bases from V and 1 from J, leaving 17 bases between them. CDR1 and CDR2 from the germline V gene are MNHEY and SVGAGI. CDR3 residues: CASSLTRPPISYEQYF. The CDR3 DNA reads TGTGCCAGCAGTTTGACCCGGCCACCCATATCCTACGAGCAGTACTTC.

The chain couples TRBV29-1 to TRBJ2-2; TRBD2 might be the D (6 bases). V was cut by 4 bases and J by 3 bases, with 9 bases left in between. Germline CDR1 and CDR2: SQVTM and ANQGSEA. This CDR3 comprises 13 residues. CDR3 region: CSVGSGDTGELFF. The CDR3 coding sequence is TGCAGCGTTGGTAGCGGTGACACCGGGGAGCTGTTTTTT.

CDR3 sequence: CASRPRSQANYGYTF. The CDR3 coding sequence is TGTGCCAGCAGGCCTCGTTCCCAAGCTAACTATGGCTACACCTTC. V gene TRBV27 combines with J gene TRBJ1-2, with D uncertain. The germline V gene encodes CDR1 MNHEY and CDR2 SMNVEV (reference sequence). Between the trimmed V and J ends, which lost 6 bases and 0 bases, there was a span of 14 bases. This CDR3 region has 15 residues.

The V and J genes are TRBV6-5 and TRBJ1-2; 12 bases agree with TRBD1. CDR1 is MNHEY, CDR2 SVGAGI, per germline. V lost 6 bases, J lost 8 bases, and 10 bases stayed unmatched. The CDR3 consists of 15 residues. The CDR3 protein is CASRLPGQGAEGYTF. CDR3 sequence (DNA): TGTGCCAGCAGACTTCCGGGACAGGGGGCTGAGGGCTACACCTTC.

The chain joins TRBV27 to TRBJ2-2; 15 bases fit TRBD2. V was clipped by 7 bases and J by 0 bases; unmatched bases: 6. Germline values: CDR1 MNHEY, CDR2 SMNVEV (reference sequence). The CDR3 is made up of 18 amino acids. The CDR3 here is CASTKGLAGGSNTGELFF. CDR3 nucleotides: TGTGCCAGCACCAAGGGACTAGCGGGAGGCTCGAACACCGGGGAGCTGTTTTTT.

V usage is TRBV21-1 and J usage is TRBJ1-1. TRBV21-1 is given as a pseudogene. The CDR3 consists of 15 residues. CDR3 amino acids: CASSKGPLKNTEAFF. For the CDR3, the DNA is TGTGCCAGCAGCAAGGGACCTTTAAAGAACACTGAAGCTTTCTTT.

The rearrangement links TRBV5-1 to TRBJ2-2, with a possible D match to TRBD1 (6 bases). V lost 6 bases and J lost 6, with 15 bases in between. The CDR3 covers 14 residues. Germline V gene data show CDR1 as SGHRS and CDR2 as YFSETQ. The CDR3 DNA reads TGCGCCAGCAACCCACAGGGTTTTGCCGGGGAGCTGTTTTTT. It specifies CASNPQGFAGELFF. The variable domain in full, with the rest retrieved from reference TRBV5-1 and TRBJ2-2, is KAGVTQTPRYLIKTRGQQVTLSCSPISGHRSVSWYQQTPGQGLQFLFEYFSETQRNKGNFPGRFSGRQFSNSRSEMNVSTLELGDSALYLCASNPQGFAGELFFGEGSRLTVL.

This chain joins TRBV5-4 and TRBJ2-5; possibly TRBD2 for D (5 bases). The V and J ends lost 0 bases and 5 bases respectively, with 11 bases between them. Germline V gives CDR1 SGHNT, CDR2 YYREEE (reference sequence). The CDR3 consists of 14 residues. CDR3 protein: CASSLAGVLETQYF. CDR3 nucleotide sequence: TGTGCCAGCAGCTTGGCCGGGGTCCTGGAGACCCAGTACTTC.

The chain couples TRBV7-2 to TRBJ2-1, with a possible D match to TRBD2 (6 bases). Germline-derived CDR1 and CDR2 are SGHTA and FQGNSA. V lost 5 bases and J 2 bases, leaving 19 bases between the germline ends. The CDR3 runs to 17 residues. The CDR3 sequence: CASSPQGGGPPYNEQFF. The DNA for the CDR3 is TGTGCCAGCAGCCCCCAGGGAGGAGGGCCACCCTACAATGAGCAGTTCTTC.

This chain links TRBV5-1 with TRBJ2-5; D tentatively reads TRBD1 or TRBD2 (5 bases each). Germline V gene data show CDR1 as SGHRS and CDR2 as YFSETQ. V was clipped by 0 bases and J by 2 bases, with 11 bases between them. This CDR3 contains 15 residues. The CDR3 bases are TGCGCCAGCAGCTTGGCGGGGACCATACAAGAGACCCAGTACTTC. Amino acids: CASSLAGTIQETQYF.

CDR3 nucleotide sequence: TGTGCCAGCGGACAGGGTGTGGGCGGGGAGCTGTTTTTT. It is translated as CASGQGVGGELFF. The J gene is TRBJ2-2, the V gene TRBV2; the match to TRBD1 covers 8 bases. The CDR3 is made up of 13 amino acids. V lost 8 bases and J lost 7; bases outside the gene matches: 6. Germline CDR1 and CDR2: SNHLY and FYNNEI.

V usage is TRBV29-1 and J usage is TRBJ2-7; 11 bases fit TRBD1. CDR3 length equals 13 residues. With V trimmed by 4 bases and J by 4 bases, 3 bases remained unmatched. CDR1 is SQVTM, CDR2 ANQGSEA, per germline. The CDR3, as DNA: TGCAGCGTTGGAGGGACAGGGGGATACGAGCAGTACTTC. Protein: CSVGGTGGYEQYF.

V and J are TRBV27 and TRBJ2-1, with D maybe TRBD1 (6 bases). V lost 10 bases, J lost 6 bases, and 19 bases lay in between. Germline V gene data show CDR1 as MNHEY and CDR2 as SMNVEV (reference sequence). There are 14 residues in the CDR3. The CDR3 protein is CATQYRVPGNEQFF. CDR3 DNA sequence: TGTGCCACCCAATACAGGGTACCGGGCAATGAGCAGTTCTTC.

The rearrangement links TRBV6-1 to TRBJ1-2; D is possibly TRBD1 (5 bases). Germline V gene data show CDR1 as MNHNS and CDR2 as SASEGT. The CDR3 loop spans 15 amino acids. V dropped 1 base and J dropped 6 bases, with 15 bases sitting between them. The CDR3 protein is CASSEVRDAANGYTF. The DNA for the CDR3 is TGTGCCAGCAGTGAAGTCCGGGACGCTGCTAATGGCTACACCTTC.

The chain employs TRBV5-1 and TRBJ2-3; D unclear. CDR1 and CDR2 from the germline V gene are SGHRS and YFSETQ. The CDR3 runs 16 residues. V was clipped by 0 bases and J by 0 bases, with 11 bases between them. CDR3 bases: TGCGCCAGCAGCTTGGCCACAGATTCTAGCACAGATACGCAGTATTTT. Its translation: CASSLATDSSTDTQYF.

This CDR3 reads CASSPSRGADTEAFF. CDR3 DNA: TGTGCCAGCTCACCCTCTAGAGGGGCCGACACTGAAGCTTTCTTT. The chain employs TRBV18 and TRBJ1-1, with a tentative D call TRBD1 (5 bases). This CDR3 has 15 residues. V lost 3 bases, J lost 3 bases, and 14 bases lay in between. In germline, CDR1 is KGHSH, CDR2 LQKENI.

This rearrangement joins TRBV4-1 to TRBJ2-1, with a possible D match to TRBD2 (5 bases). Trimming left V 1 base short and J 6 bases short, with 28 bases between. CDR1 MGHRA and CDR2 YSYEKL come from the germline V gene. This CDR3 has 20 amino acids. CDR3 nucleotide sequence: TGCGCCAGCAGCCAAGTTAGAATCCAGCGGCGAGATAAAGGACCCAATGAGCAGTTCTTC. Amino acids: CASSQVRIQRRDKGPNEQFF.

V usage is TRBV15 and J usage is TRBJ1-2; 11 positions agree with TRBD1. The length of the CDR3 is 15 residues. Per germline, CDR1 LNHNV and CDR2 YYDKDF (reference sequence). Trimming at V came to 5 bases and at J to 6 bases, leaving 8 bases not matched to a gene. CDR3 bases: TGTGCCACCAGCGGACAGGGGGCTCTATCTGATGGCTACACCTTC. Translated: CATSGQGALSDGYTF.

The CDR3 bases are TGTGCCAGCAGTCGCCAAGAGACCCAGTACTTC. It is translated as CASSRQETQYF. The V call is TRBV6-6, the J call TRBJ2-5; D is undetermined. Trimming took 5 bases from V and 1 from J, leaving 2 bases between them. CDR3 length: 11 amino acids. From germline, CDR1 is MNHNY and CDR2 SVGAGI (reference sequence).

The chain links TRBV5-6 to TRBJ1-2, with D uncertain. V was pared by 6 bases and J by 0 bases, with 12 bases between. Germline V gives CDR1 SGHDT, CDR2 YYEEEE. This CDR3 is built from 14 residues. The CDR3 loop is CASNPLLANYGYTF. The CDR3 region has the DNA TGTGCCAGCAACCCCCTATTAGCTAACTATGGCTACACCTTC.

V gene TRBV6-5 combines with J gene TRBJ2-7, with TRBD2 identical over 8 bases. CDR1 and CDR2 (germline): MNHEY, SVGAGI. CDR3 size: 14 residues. Unmatched junction bases numbered 8, after V lost 6 bases and J lost 4 bases. CDR3 nucleotide sequence: TGTGCCAGCAGACAAACTAGCGGCCCGTACGAGCAGTACTTC. Translated, it gives CASRQTSGPYEQYF.

This clone occurred once. The rearrangement links TRBV29-1 to TRBJ2-3, with D possibly matching TRBD1 (6 bases). There are 14 residues in the CDR3. V lost 6 bases to trimming and J lost 1 base, with 14 bases between them. The V gene's germline CDR1 is SQVTM and CDR2 ANQGSEA. The CDR3 DNA sequence: TGCAGCGTCACACCGGGACACCGCACAGATACGCAGTATTTT. It encodes CSVTPGHRTDTQYF.

The chain recombines TRBV6-4 with TRBJ2-7; D is uncertain. The V end was cut by 4 bases, the J end by 0 bases, with 16 bases between. This CDR3 is built from 16 residues. CDR1 is MRHNA, CDR2 SNTAGT, per germline. CDR3 loop: CASSVEEYSFSYEQYF. The CDR3 nucleotides read TGTGCCAGCAGTGTAGAGGAATACTCCTTCTCCTACGAGCAGTACTTC.